Listed here are 28 T cell receptor beta chains from one sample, sequenced in a study of blood T cell repertoires in COVID-19. Repertoires were generated with immunoSEQ multiplex PCR, while TCRdb's copy carries only in-frame clones and drops some. This table holds some 210,000 clones, 92% found once. Sample: peripheral blood. The source of these receptors is a man aged 55-75 years with COVID-19, enrolled during active disease.

Here the CDR3 DNA reads TGCAGCGTTGTCTCCCCCGGGGGTGGCTACACCTTC. It translates to CSVVSPGGGYTF. The gene calls are TRBV29-1 and TRBJ1-2; tentatively, D is TRBD1 (5 bases). Germline lookup yields CDR1 SQVTM and CDR2 ANQGSEA. The CDR3 totals 12 residues. The V and J ends lost 4 bases and 7 bases respectively, with 13 bases between them.

This rearrangement joins TRBV19 to TRBJ2-7; the D gene is possibly TRBD1 (6 bases). Germline values: CDR1 LNHDA, CDR2 SQIVND (reference sequence). CDR3 length: 15 amino acids. The ends were cut back, 3 bases at V and 3 bases at J, with 15 bases in the middle. The CDR3 spells CASSIMVTGHYEQYF. The CDR3 bases are TGTGCCAGTAGTATTATGGTTACAGGGCACTACGAGCAGTACTTC.

The chain recombines TRBV6-6 with TRBJ2-1; D remains ambiguous. This CDR3 is 13 amino acids long. With 0 bases removed from V and 6 bases from J, the gap between germline ends came to 6 bases. CDR1 and CDR2 (germline): MNHNY, SVGAGI (reference sequence). The CDR3 here is CASSYSFGNEQFF. The CDR3 coding sequence is TGTGCCAGCAGTTACTCGTTCGGCAATGAGCAGTTCTTC.

The rearrangement links TRBV4-2 to TRBJ2-7; the match to TRBD2 covers 15 bases. Looked up from germline, CDR1 is LGHNA and CDR2 is YNFKEQ. V was pared by 4 bases and J by 3 bases, with 1 base of the junction left unmatched. The CDR3 covers 15 residues. CDR3 amino acids: CASSPGLAGGYEQYF. The CDR3 DNA is TGTGCCAGCAGCCCGGGACTAGCGGGGGGCTACGAGCAGTACTTC.

This chain connects TRBV2 to TRBJ1-2; TRBD1 aligns across 10 bases. J lost 0 bases, V lost 6 bases, and 7 bases had no gene match. Germline values: CDR1 SNHLY, CDR2 FYNNEI. This CDR3 has 16 amino acids. DNA of the CDR3: TGTGCCAGCAGCGACATGACAGGGGGCTCTAACTATGGCTACACCTTC. Its translation is CASSDMTGGSNYGYTF.

The chain joins TRBV6-1 to TRBJ1-5; TRBD1 might be the D (5 bases). Per germline, CDR1 MNHNS and CDR2 SASEGT. The CDR3 totals 17 residues. V was trimmed by 2 bases and J by 4 bases, leaving 18 bases between them. DNA of the CDR3: TGTGCCAGCAGTGAAAGGCCCTGGCAGGGATTGAATCAGCCCCAGCATTTT. Translated: CASSERPWQGLNQPQHF.

V and J are TRBV6-5 and TRBJ1-4; 10 positions agree with TRBD1. J gave up 5 bases and V 6 bases, and 6 bases lay outside the gene matches. CDR3 length equals 15 residues. Germline CDR1 MNHEY, CDR2 SVGAGI. The CDR3 coding sequence is TGTGCCAGCAGCCCCGGGACAGGGGAAAATGAAAAACTGTTTTTT. It specifies CASSPGTGENEKLFF.

The rearrangement links TRBV4-2 to TRBJ1-2, with no clear D. The CDR3 has 15 residues. The ends were cut back, 1 base at V and 4 bases at J, with 13 bases in the middle. Germline CDR1 and CDR2: LGHNA and YNFKEQ. The CDR3 protein is CASSQGGSGFYGYTF. DNA of the CDR3: TGTGCCAGCAGCCAAGGTGGGTCGGGGTTCTATGGCTACACCTTC.

Here the CDR3 DNA reads TGTGCCAGCAGTCGGGACACCTCAGACTCTTTCTTT. This sequence encodes CASSRDTSDSFF. The chain links TRBV2 to TRBJ1-1; possibly TRBD1 for D (6 bases). The CDR3 contains 12 residues. Trimming took 5 bases from V and 12 from J, leaving 16 bases between them. Germline CDR1 is SNHLY and CDR2 is FYNNEI.

The rearrangement uses TRBV5-1 and TRBJ2-1; maybe TRBD1 (6 bases). Trimming left V 0 bases short and J 4 bases short, with 11 bases between. CDR3 size: 15 residues. Germline V gene lookup returns CDR1 SGHRS and CDR2 YFSETQ. The DNA for the CDR3 is TGCGCCAGCAGCTTGGGTCCCGGACAGTACAATGAGCAGTTCTTC. Translated: CASSLGPGQYNEQFF.

The rearrangement joins TRBV5-1 to TRBJ1-1; weak D call: TRBD1 (5 bases). The CDR3 is 13 amino acids. Trimming removed 0 bases at V and 10 bases at J, with 13 bases between. CDR1 is SGHRS and CDR2 is YFSETQ in the germline V gene. CDR3 loop: CASSLAEGAGAFF. CDR3 nucleotide sequence: TGCGCCAGCAGCTTGGCCGAAGGGGCCGGAGCTTTCTTT.

The gene calls are TRBV5-6 and TRBJ2-1, with 7 bases matching TRBD2. The CDR3 runs to 15 residues. Germline CDR1 and CDR2: SGHDT and YYEEEE. With V trimmed by 0 bases and J by 9 bases, 9 bases remained unmatched. The CDR3 sequence: CASSLGAGVSGEQFF. DNA for the CDR3: TGTGCCAGCAGCTTGGGCGCGGGAGTGTCAGGTGAGCAGTTCTTC.

V usage is TRBV19 and J usage is TRBJ2-5; unclear D gene. There are 16 residues in the CDR3. V lost 4 bases to trimming and J lost 2 bases, with 17 bases between them. Germline lookup yields CDR1 LNHDA and CDR2 SQIVND (reference sequence). The CDR3 here is CASSTLLGDMQETQYF. The CDR3 DNA reads as TGTGCCAGTAGTACCCTACTGGGTGACATGCAAGAGACCCAGTACTTC.

The chain has TRBV3-1 (or the pseudogene TRBV3-2) and TRBJ1-4, with a weak D call TRBD1 (5 bases). Deletions cut 2 bases from V and 8 bases from J, with 15 bases between. The germline gives CDR1 LGHDT, CDR2 YNNKEL (reference sequence). The CDR3 contains 15 residues. The CDR3 sequence: CASSQSGGKREKLFF. The CDR3, as DNA: TGTGCCAGCAGCCAAAGCGGGGGGAAGAGGGAAAAACTGTTTTTT.

The chain has TRBV2 and TRBJ2-6; D is unclear. The CDR3 is made up of 15 amino acids. The germline V and J ends were trimmed by 6 bases and 2 bases, with 11 bases remaining between them. In germline, CDR1 is SNHLY, CDR2 FYNNEI. CDR3 nucleotide sequence: TGTGCCAGCAGCTCTACAGAGACTGGGGCCAACGTCCTGACTTTC. It codes for CASSSTETGANVLTF.

This clone was observed once. This chain connects TRBV24-1 to TRBJ2-7; 8 bases line up with TRBD1. The CDR3 totals 15 residues. V lost 3 bases and J lost 2; bases outside the gene matches: 5. The germline CDR1 and CDR2 sequences are KGHDR and SFDVKD. The CDR3 region has the DNA TGTGCCACCAGTGATCCAGGACAGGGCACCTACGAGCAGTACTTC. Its translation is CATSDPGQGTYEQYF.

The chain combines TRBV3-1 (or the pseudogene TRBV3-2) with TRBJ2-3; TRBD1 aligns across 7 bases. Germline values: CDR1 LGHDT, CDR2 YNNKEL (reference sequence). This CDR3 region has 15 residues. V was pared by 4 bases and J by 4 bases, with 8 bases of the junction left unmatched. CDR3 region: CASSLATGSPDTQYF. The CDR3 nucleotides are TGTGCCAGCAGCCTGGCGACAGGGTCTCCAGATACGCAGTATTTT.

This clone was observed once. The J gene is TRBJ2-1, the V gene TRBV7-3; D gene uncertain. Germline V CDR1 and CDR2: SGHTA, FQGTGA. The ends were cut back, 6 bases at V and 4 bases at J, with 19 bases in the middle. The CDR3 runs 16 residues. For the CDR3, the DNA is TGTGCCAGCAGTTCTACCTCCAACCGCCAATACAATGAGCAGTTCTTC. The encoded protein is CASSSTSNRQYNEQFF.

This clone was found once. The chain carries TRBV9 and TRBJ1-6; a weak D match, TRBD1 (5 bases). V lost 0 bases to trimming and J lost 8 bases, with 15 bases between them. This CDR3 has 16 amino acids. In germline, CDR1 is SGDLS, CDR2 YYNGEE. The CDR3, as DNA: TGTGCCAGCAGCGTAGGAGCCGGGACTAGCTATTCACCCCTCCACTTT. Protein product: CASSVGAGTSYSPLHF.

J is TRBJ1-2 and V is TRBV3-1 (or the pseudogene TRBV3-2); D is perhaps TRBD1 (6 bases). The V end lost 1 base, the J end lost 8 bases, and 11 bases lay between the germline ends. The germline V gene has CDR1 LGHDT and CDR2 YNNKEL (reference sequence). CDR3 size: 13 residues. The CDR3 bases are TGTGCCAGCAGCCAAGCAGGGGAGAGGGGCTACACCTTC. Residues: CASSQAGERGYTF.

The chain combines TRBV18 with TRBJ1-2; TRBD1 might be the D (5 bases). CDR1 and CDR2 (germline): KGHSH, LQKENI. The CDR3 runs to 16 residues. With 2 bases removed from V and 1 base from J, the gap between germline ends came to 14 bases. Written as DNA, the CDR3 is TGTGCCAGCTCACCAGGGGCCAGGGCCCTTAACTATGGCTACACCTTC. Amino acid sequence: CASSPGARALNYGYTF.

The V gene is TRBV7-8, the J gene TRBJ1-6, with D possibly TRBD1 on 6 matching bases. CDR1 SGHVS and CDR2 FQNEAQ come from the germline V gene. V dropped 4 bases and J dropped 10 bases, with 14 bases sitting between them. This CDR3 spans 14 amino acids. For the CDR3, the DNA is TGTGCCAGCAGCTATAACAGGGTACAATCACCCCTCCACTTT. Its translation is CASSYNRVQSPLHF.

V gene TRBV4-3 combines with J gene TRBJ1-1, with D tentatively TRBD1 (6 bases). The V end lost 1 base, the J end lost 0 bases, and 15 bases lay between the germline ends. From germline, CDR1 is LGHNA and CDR2 YSLEER. The CDR3 has 17 residues. In nucleotides, the CDR3 is TGCGCCAGCAGCCAAGGGTACTTTGGACAGATGAACACTGAAGCTTTCTTT. Encoded protein: CASSQGYFGQMNTEAFF.

The chain recombines TRBV9 with TRBJ1-3, with 7 bases that match TRBD1. Per germline, CDR1 SGDLS and CDR2 YYNGEE. The length of the CDR3 is 17 residues. J lost 3 bases, V lost 0 bases, and 9 bases had no gene match. The CDR3 loop reads CASSVEGAQGVGNTIYF. The CDR3 DNA is TGTGCCAGCAGCGTAGAGGGGGCACAGGGTGTTGGAAACACCATATATTTT.

The chain uses TRBV21-1 and TRBJ1-2; the DNA was not compared with TRBD1, the D call given in the table. TRBV21-1 represents a pseudogene. This CDR3 has 12 residues. The CDR3 loop reads CASNQGAHGYTF. Written as DNA, the CDR3 is TGTGCCAGCAACCAGGGGGCGCATGGCTACACCTTC.

This chain joins TRBV3-1 (or the pseudogene TRBV3-2) and TRBJ2-2; TRBD1 agrees at 8 bases. This CDR3 has 14 residues. J was trimmed by 7 bases and V by 5 bases; bases with no gene match: 6. Per germline, CDR1 LGHDT and CDR2 YNNKEL (reference sequence). The CDR3 loop is CASSSRQGNGELFF. The CDR3 DNA sequence: TGTGCCAGCAGCAGTCGACAGGGGAACGGGGAGCTGTTTTTT.

This rearrangement joins TRBV4-3 to TRBJ2-7; D is possibly TRBD2 (5 bases). Germline-derived CDR1 and CDR2 are LGHNA and YSLEER. With 0 bases removed from V and 6 bases from J, the gap between germline ends came to 12 bases. CDR3 length: 14 residues. In nucleotides, the CDR3 is TGCGCCAGCAGCCAAGATCCGGCGGGCCGCGAGCAGTACTTC. This codes for CASSQDPAGREQYF.

CDR3 loop: CASTTDRGQPQHF. In DNA, the CDR3 is TGTGCCAGCACCACCGATCGGGGTCAGCCCCAGCATTTT. The chain recombines TRBV27 with TRBJ1-5, with unresolved D. This CDR3 contains 13 residues. With 7 bases removed from V and 6 bases from J, the gap between germline ends came to 13 bases. Germline lookup yields CDR1 MNHEY and CDR2 SMNVEV (reference sequence).